This entry features one T cell receptor beta chain sequence. Its antigen is not identified. This sample is part of a study of cytomegalovirus exposure and HLA in healthy donors. Study information: The same platform as the roughly 670 first-cohort repertoires was used for the 120 validation repertoires, a later analysis reported.

The method was immunoSEQ multiplex PCR; TCRdb's version includes in-frame clones alone and lacks a portion of them. The sample shows about 63,000 clones, more than 80% of them seen only once. Study-level results: Using the classifier, cytomegalovirus status was reportedly diagnosed with high specificity and sensitivity. In the approximately 130 validation repertoires, just under 95% of cluster scores exceeded 0, per a later analysis.

The receptor was isolated from a woman aged 18 to 35 in good health and CMV-seronegative. Sample: PBMCs.

The CDR3 DNA reads as TGTGCCAGCAGGGGACAGGGGTCGGACCAGCCCCAGCATTTT. Amino acid sequence: CASRGQGSDQPQHF. This chain links TRBV7-9 with TRBJ1-5, with 10 bases fitting TRBD1. After removal of 6 bases from V and 7 bases from J, the junction contained 6 bases not matched to a gene. This CDR3 has 14 amino acids. The germline V gene encodes CDR1 SEHNR and CDR2 FQNEAQ (reference sequence).